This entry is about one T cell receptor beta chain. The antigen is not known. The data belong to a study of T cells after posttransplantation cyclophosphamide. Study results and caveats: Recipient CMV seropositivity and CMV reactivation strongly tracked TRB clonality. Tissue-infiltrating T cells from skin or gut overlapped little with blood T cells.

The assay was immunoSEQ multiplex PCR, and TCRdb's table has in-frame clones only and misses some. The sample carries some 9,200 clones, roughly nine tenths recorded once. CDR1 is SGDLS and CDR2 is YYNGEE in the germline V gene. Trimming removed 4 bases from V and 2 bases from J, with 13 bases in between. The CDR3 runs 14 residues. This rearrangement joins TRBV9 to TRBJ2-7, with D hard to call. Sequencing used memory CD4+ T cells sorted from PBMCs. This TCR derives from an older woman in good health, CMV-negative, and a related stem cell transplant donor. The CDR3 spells CASSTNVNTYEQYF. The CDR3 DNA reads TGTGCCAGCAGCACTAATGTGAATACCTACGAGCAGTACTTC.